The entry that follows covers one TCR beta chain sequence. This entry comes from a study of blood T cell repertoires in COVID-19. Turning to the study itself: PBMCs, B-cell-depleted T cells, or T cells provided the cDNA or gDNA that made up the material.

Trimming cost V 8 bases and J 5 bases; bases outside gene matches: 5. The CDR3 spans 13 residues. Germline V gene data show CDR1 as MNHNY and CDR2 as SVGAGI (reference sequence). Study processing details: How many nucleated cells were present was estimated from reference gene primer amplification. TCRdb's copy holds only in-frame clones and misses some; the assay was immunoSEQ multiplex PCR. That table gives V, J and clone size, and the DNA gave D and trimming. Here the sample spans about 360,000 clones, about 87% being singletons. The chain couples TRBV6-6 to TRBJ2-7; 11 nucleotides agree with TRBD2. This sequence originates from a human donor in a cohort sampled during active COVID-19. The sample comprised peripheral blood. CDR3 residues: CASGDSGRDEQYF. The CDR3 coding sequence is TGTGCCAGCGGCGATAGCGGGAGGGACGAGCAGTACTTC.